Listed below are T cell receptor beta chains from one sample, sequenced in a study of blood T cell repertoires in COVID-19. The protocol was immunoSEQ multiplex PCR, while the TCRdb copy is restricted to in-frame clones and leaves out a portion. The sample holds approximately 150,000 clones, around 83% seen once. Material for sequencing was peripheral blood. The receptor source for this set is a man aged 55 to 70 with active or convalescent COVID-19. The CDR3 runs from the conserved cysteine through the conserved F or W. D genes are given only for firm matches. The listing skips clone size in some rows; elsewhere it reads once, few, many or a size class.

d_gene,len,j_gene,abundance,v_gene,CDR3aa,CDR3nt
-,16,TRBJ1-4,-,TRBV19,CASSIGQGIRNEKLFF,TGTGCCAGTAGTATTGGTCAGGGGATAAGGAATGAAAAACTGTTTTTT
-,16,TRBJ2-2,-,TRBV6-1,CASSETDRKNTGELFF,TGTGCCAGCAGCGAAACGGACAGAAAGAACACCGGGGAGCTGTTTTTT
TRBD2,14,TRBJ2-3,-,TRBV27,CATRKAGGADTQYF,TGTGCCACCCGGAAAGCGGGAGGTGCAGATACGCAGTATTTT
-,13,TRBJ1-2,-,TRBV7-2,CASSLGREGGYTF,TGTGCCAGCAGCTTGGGGAGGGAAGGTGGCTACACCTTC
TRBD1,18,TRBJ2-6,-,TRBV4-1,CASSQGTGYMAGANVLTF,TGCGCCAGCAGCCAAGGGACAGGGTATATGGCTGGGGCCAACGTCCTGACTTTC
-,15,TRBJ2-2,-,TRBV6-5,CASTMEGLKAGELFF,TGTGCCAGCACTATGGAGGGCCTCAAAGCCGGGGAGCTGTTTTTT
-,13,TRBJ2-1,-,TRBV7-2,CASSLVWRNEQFF,TGTGCCAGCAGCTTAGTTTGGCGGAATGAGCAGTTCTTC
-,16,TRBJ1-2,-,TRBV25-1,CASSEDPGQGRMGYTF,TGTGCCAGCAGTGAAGACCCGGGCCAGGGTCGAATGGGCTACACCTTC
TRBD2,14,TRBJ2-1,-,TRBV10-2,CASTTSGFNNEQFF,TGCGCCAGCACTACTAGCGGGTTTAACAATGAGCAGTTCTTC
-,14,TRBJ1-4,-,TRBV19,CASSQQGSNEKLFF,TGTGCCAGTAGCCAACAGGGCAGTAATGAAAAACTGTTTTTT
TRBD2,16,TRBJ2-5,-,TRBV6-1,CASSDPGTSSGETQYF,TGTGCCAGCAGTGACCCCGGGACTAGTTCTGGCGAGACCCAGTACTTC
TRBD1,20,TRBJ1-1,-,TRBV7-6,CASSQNDAKQGIRGRTEAFF,TGTGCCAGCAGCCAAAATGACGCAAAACAGGGGATAAGGGGGCGAACTGAAGCTTTCTTT
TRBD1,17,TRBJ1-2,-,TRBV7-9,CASSWATGGASDYGYTF,TGTGCCAGCAGCTGGGCGACAGGGGGCGCATCGGACTATGGCTACACCTTC
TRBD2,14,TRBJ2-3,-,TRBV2,CASSWRELTDTQYF,TGTGCCAGCAGTTGGCGGGAGCTCACAGATACGCAGTATTTT
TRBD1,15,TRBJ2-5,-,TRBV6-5,CASSRTGNLQETQYF,TGTGCCAGCAGTCGGACAGGGAATCTCCAAGAGACCCAGTACTTC
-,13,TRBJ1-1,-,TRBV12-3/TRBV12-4,CASSLGESTEAFF,TGTGCCAGCAGTTTAGGAGAGAGCACTGAAGCTTTCTTT
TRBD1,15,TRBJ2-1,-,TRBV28,CASSLLRTGDYEQFF,TGTGCCAGCAGTTTATTACGGACAGGGGACTATGAGCAGTTCTTC
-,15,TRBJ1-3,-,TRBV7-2,CASREMGGSGNTIYF,TGTGCCAGCAGGGAGATGGGGGGATCAGGGAACACCATATATTTT
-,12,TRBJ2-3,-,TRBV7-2,CASSLPGDTQYF,TGTGCCAGCAGCTTACCGGGGGATACGCAGTATTTT
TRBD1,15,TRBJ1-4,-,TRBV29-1,CSVFDRVATNEKLFF,TGCAGCGTGTTTGACAGGGTTGCAACTAATGAAAAACTGTTTTTT
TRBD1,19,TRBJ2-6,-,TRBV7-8,CASSLSTGSVSSGANVLTF,TGTGCCAGCAGCTTATCGACAGGGTCAGTCAGCTCTGGGGCCAACGTCCTGACTTTC
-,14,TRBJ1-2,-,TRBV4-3,CASSQDRANYGYTF,TGCGCCAGCAGCCAAGATCGCGCAAACTATGGCTACACCTTC
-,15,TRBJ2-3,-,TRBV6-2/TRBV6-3,CASSYDGLHTDTQYF,TGTGCCAGCAGTTACGATGGACTACACACAGATACGCAGTATTTT
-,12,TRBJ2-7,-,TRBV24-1,CATSGDTEEQYF,TGTGCCACCAGCGGGGACACCGAAGAGCAGTACTTC
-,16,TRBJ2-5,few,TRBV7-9,CASSPPLRLGQETQYF,TGTGCCAGCAGCCCACCACTCAGACTAGGGCAAGAGACCCAGTACTTC
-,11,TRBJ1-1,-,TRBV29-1,CSAGVSTEAFF,TGCAGCGCAGGGGTCAGCACTGAAGCTTTCTTT
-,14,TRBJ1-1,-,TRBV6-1,CASSEAAPVGGAFF,TGTGCCAGCAGTGAAGCAGCTCCGGTGGGGGGAGCTTTCTTT